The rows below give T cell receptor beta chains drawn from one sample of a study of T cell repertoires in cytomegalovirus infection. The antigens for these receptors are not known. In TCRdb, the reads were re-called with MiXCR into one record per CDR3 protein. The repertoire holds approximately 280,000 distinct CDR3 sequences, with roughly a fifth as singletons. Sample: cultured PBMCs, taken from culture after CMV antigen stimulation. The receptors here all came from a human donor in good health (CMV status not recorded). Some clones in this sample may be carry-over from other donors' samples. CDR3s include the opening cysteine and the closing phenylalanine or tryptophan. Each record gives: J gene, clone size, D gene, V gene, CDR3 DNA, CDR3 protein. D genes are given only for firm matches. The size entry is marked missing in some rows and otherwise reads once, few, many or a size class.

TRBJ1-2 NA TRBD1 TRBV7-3 TGTGCCAGCAGGTTGCCGGGACAGAGTAACTATGGCTACACCTTC CASRLPGQSNYGYTF
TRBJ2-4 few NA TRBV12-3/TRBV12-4 TGTGCCAGCAGTTCCTCCACTGGGGGGGCAAGAAACATTCAGTACTTC CASSSSTGGARNIQYF
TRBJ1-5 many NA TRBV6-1 TGTGCCAGCAAAGACTCAGGGGATCAGCCCCAGCATTTT CASKDSGDQPQHF
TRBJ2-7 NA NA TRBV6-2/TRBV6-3 TGTGCCAGCAGTTCCCTACTCTACGAGCAGTACTTC CASSSLLYEQYF
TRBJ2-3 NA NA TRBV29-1 TGCAGCGTTGACCCCCGGGGGCGGACAGATACGCAGTATTTT CSVDPRGRTDTQYF
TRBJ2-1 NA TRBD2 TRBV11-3 TGTGCCAGCAGCTTTGCAGCGGGAGGGAATGAGCAGTTCTTC CASSFAAGGNEQFF
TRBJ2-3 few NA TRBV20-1 TGCAGTGCTAGAGAGTACAGCCCCACAGATACGCAGTATTTT CSAREYSPTDTQYF
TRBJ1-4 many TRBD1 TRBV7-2 TGTGCCAGCAGTCCTATCCGGGACAGTGTACTGTTTTTT CASSPIRDSVLFF
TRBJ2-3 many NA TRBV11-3 TGTGCCAGCAGCCGATTCGGGGTCGTTGGAGGGGATACGCAGTATTTT CASSRFGVVGGDTQYF
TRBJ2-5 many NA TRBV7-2 TGTGCCAGCAGCTTAACCGGGCCGCAAGAGACCCAGTACTTC CASSLTGPQETQYF
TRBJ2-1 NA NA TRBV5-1 TGCGCCAGCAGCCTGGGCAGGGTCCTCGGGGCCGTCTACAATGAGCAGTTCTTC CASSLGRVLGAVYNEQFF
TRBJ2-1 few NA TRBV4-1 TGCGCCAGCAGCCAAGAGGTATACAGGGATCTCACCTACAATGAGCAGTTCTTC CASSQEVYRDLTYNEQFF
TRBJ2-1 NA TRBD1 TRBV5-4 TGTGCCAGCCTACAGGGGCCGAGCTCCTACAATGAGCAGTTCTTC CASLQGPSSYNEQFF
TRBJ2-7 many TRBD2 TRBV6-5 TGTGCCAGCAGTTACTCATCTGGCGGGAGTCATTACGAGCAGTACTTC CASSYSSGGSHYEQYF
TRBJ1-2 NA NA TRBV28 TGTGCCAGCAGTTTACCAGCTAACTATGGCTACACCTTC CASSLPANYGYTF
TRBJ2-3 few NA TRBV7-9 TGTGCCAGCAGCCGAGCGCCCAGCACAGATACGCAGTATTTT CASSRAPSTDTQYF
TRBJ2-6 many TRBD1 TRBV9 TGTGCCAGCAGCACCGTGACAGGGAGCTCTGGGGCCAACGTCCTGACTTTC CASSTVTGSSGANVLTF
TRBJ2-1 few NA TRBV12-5 TGTGCTAGTGGTTCCGAGACTGGATACAATGAGCAGTTCTTC CASGSETGYNEQFF
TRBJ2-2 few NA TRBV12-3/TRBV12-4 TGTGCCAGCAGTCCCGACAGCACCGGGGAGCTGTTTTTT CASSPDSTGELFF
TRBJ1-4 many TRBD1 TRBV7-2 TGTGCCAGCAGCCCGCAGGGGGCAGGGAATGAAAAACTGTTTTTT CASSPQGAGNEKLFF